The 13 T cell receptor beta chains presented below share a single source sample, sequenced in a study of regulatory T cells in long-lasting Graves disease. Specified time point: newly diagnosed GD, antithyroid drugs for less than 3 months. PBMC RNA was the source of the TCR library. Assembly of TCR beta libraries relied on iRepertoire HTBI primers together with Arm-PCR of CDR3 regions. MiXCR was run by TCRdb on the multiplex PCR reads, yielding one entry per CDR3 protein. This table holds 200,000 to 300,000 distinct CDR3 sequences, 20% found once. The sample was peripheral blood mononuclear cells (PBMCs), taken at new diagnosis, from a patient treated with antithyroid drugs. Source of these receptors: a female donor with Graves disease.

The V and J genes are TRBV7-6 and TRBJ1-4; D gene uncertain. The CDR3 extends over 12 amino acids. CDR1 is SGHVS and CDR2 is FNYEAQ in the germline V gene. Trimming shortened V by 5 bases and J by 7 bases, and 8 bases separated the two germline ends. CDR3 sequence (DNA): TGTGCCAGCAGCCCCCTCCGTGAAAAACTGTTTTTT. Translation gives CASSPLREKLFF.

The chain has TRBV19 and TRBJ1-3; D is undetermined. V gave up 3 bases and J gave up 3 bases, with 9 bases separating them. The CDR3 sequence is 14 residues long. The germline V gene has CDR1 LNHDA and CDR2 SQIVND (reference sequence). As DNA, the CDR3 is TGTGCCAGTAGTATCGGGTTGGGTGGAAACACCATATATTTT. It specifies CASSIGLGGNTIYF. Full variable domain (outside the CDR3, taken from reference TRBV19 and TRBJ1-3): DGGITQSPKYLFRKEGQNVTLSCEQNLNHDAMYWYRQDPGQGLRLIYYSQIVNDFQKGDIAEGYSVSREKKESFPLTVTSAQKNPTAFYLCASSIGLGGNTIYFGEGSWLTVV.

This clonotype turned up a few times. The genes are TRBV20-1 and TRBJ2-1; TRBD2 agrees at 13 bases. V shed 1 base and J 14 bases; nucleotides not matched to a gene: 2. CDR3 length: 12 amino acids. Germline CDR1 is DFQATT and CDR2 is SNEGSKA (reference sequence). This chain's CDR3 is CSARGLAGGEFF. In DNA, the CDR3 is TGCAGTGCTAGAGGACTAGCGGGGGGTGAGTTCTTC.

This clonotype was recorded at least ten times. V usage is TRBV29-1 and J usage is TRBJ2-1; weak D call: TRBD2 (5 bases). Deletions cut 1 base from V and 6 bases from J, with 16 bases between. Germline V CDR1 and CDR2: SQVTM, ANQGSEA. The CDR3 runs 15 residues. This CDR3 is CSVEVPDSKGNEQFF. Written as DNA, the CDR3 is TGCAGCGTTGAAGTTCCGGACTCTAAGGGCAATGAGCAGTTCTTC.

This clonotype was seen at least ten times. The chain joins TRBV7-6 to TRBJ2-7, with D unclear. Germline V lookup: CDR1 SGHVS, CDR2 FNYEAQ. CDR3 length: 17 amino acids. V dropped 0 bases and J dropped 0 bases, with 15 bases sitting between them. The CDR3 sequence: CASSLAPRQQPSYEQYF. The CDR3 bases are TGTGCCAGCAGCTTAGCGCCGCGGCAGCAACCCTCCTACGAGCAGTACTTC.

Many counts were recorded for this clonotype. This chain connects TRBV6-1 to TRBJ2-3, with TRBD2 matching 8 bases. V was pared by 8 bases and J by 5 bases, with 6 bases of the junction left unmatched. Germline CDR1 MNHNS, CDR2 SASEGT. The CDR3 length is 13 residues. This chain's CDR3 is CASLRGGRDTQYF. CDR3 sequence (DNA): TGTGCCAGCCTCCGGGGGGGCAGAGATACGCAGTATTTT.

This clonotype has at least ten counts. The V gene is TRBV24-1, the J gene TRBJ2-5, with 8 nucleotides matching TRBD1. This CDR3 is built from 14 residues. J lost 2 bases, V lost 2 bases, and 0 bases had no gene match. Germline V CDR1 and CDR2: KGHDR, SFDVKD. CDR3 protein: CATSDWTGQETQYF. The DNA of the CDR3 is TGTGCCACCAGTGATTGGACAGGGCAAGAGACCCAGTACTTC.

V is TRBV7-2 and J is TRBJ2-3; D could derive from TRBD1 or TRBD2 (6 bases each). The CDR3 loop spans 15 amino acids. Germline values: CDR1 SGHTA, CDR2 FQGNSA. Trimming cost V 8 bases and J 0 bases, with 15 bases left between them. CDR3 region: CASLPGGLSTDTQYF. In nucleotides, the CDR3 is TGTGCCAGCCTTCCCGGGGGCCTAAGCACAGATACGCAGTATTTT.

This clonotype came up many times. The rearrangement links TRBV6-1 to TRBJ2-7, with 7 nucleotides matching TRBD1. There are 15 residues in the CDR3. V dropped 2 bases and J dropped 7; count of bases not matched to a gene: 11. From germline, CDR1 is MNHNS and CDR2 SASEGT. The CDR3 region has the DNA TGTGCCAGCAGTGAACAGGGGGACATGGAGTTAGAGCAGTACTTC. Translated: CASSEQGDMELEQYF.

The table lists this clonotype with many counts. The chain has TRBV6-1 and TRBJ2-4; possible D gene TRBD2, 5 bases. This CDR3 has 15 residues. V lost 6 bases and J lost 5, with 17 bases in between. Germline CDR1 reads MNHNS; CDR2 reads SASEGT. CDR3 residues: CASSSGRANENIQYF. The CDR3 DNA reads TGTGCCAGCAGCTCCGGGCGGGCTAACGAAAACATTCAGTACTTC.

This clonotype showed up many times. The CDR3 sequence: CASNADGSTDTQYF. The CDR3 DNA follows: TGTGCCAGCAACGCCGACGGGAGCACAGATACGCAGTATTTT. The chain joins TRBV11-2 to TRBJ2-3; D unresolved. V lost 7 bases, J lost 0 bases, and 11 bases lay in between. Germline CDR1 reads SGHAT; CDR2 reads FQNNGV. This CDR3 has 14 residues.

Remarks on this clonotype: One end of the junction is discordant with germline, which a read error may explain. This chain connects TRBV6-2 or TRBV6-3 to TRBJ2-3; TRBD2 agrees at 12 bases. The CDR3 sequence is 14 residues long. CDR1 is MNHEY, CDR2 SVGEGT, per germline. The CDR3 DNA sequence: TGTGCCAGCAGTTATGGAACTAGCGGGAGGACCCATCATTTT. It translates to CASSYGTSGRTHHF.

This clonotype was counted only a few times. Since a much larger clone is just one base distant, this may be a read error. The DNA of the CDR3 is TGTGCCAGCAGTTTACCCTACAATGAGCAGCTCTTC. Its protein is CASSLPYNEQLF. The chain combines TRBV3-1 with TRBJ2-1; D is undetermined. CDR3 size: 12 residues. Germline CDR1 reads LGHDT; CDR2 reads YNNKEL (reference sequence).